The clone carrying this T cell receptor (beta chain) was found a few times. The PCR template was genomic DNA. Amplification of the beta chain CDR3 used 30 forward and 13 reverse multiplex primers. MiXCR was run by TCRdb on the multiplex PCR reads, yielding one entry per CDR3 protein. The repertoire holds around 300,000 distinct CDR3 sequences, roughly 48% seen once, with roughly 15% in the top ten. The data were taken from a study of type 1 and type 2 diabetes patients. The CDR3 is made up of 14 amino acids. In germline, CDR1 is LNHDA, CDR2 SQIVND (reference sequence). The V end was cut by 7 bases, the J end by 0 bases, with 13 bases between.

Sequenced: peripheral blood mononuclear cells (PBMCs). The V and J genes are TRBV19 and TRBJ2-7; TRBD2 might be the D (5 bases). The clonotype originates from a man aged 18 to 29 with type 2 diabetes. DNA for the CDR3: TGTGCCAGTACCGAGGACGGGAACTCCTACGAGCAGTACTTC. The encoded protein is CASTEDGNSYEQYF. Drawing the rest from reference TRBV19 and TRBJ2-7, the complete variable domain is DGGITQSPKYLFRKEGQNVTLSCEQNLNHDAMYWYRQDPGQGLRLIYYSQIVNDFQKGDIAEGYSVSREKKESFPLTVTSAQKNPTAFYLCASTEDGNSYEQYFGPGTRLTVT.